This TCR beta chain was sequenced during a study of blood T cell repertoires in COVID-19. On the study more broadly: T cells, B-cell-depleted T cells, or PBMCs supplied cDNA or gDNA.

In the study's own analysis: Counts of nucleated cells, estimated from reference gene primer amplification, were obtained. TCRdb's table, derived via immunoSEQ multiplex PCR, lists solely in-frame clones and lacks some. The V and J calls and clone size are taken from that table; D and trimming were inferred from the DNA. The table lists fewer than 400,000 clones, approximately 92% of them singletons. Germline CDR1 SGHAT, CDR2 FQNNGV. Trimming stripped 2 bases from V and 7 bases from J, with 6 bases between. This CDR3 has 12 residues. This study enrolled people aged about 18 to 95 from around 25 US geographic areas. Categorization into cohorts depended on clinical history that participants reported.

The source is a woman aged 25 to 45 who had recovered from COVID-19. Specimen: PBMCs or T cells enriched from blood (not recorded which). The V gene is TRBV11-2, the J gene TRBJ2-1, with unresolved D. CDR3: CASSLIENEQFF. DNA of the CDR3: TGTGCCAGCAGCTTAATCGAGAATGAGCAGTTCTTC.